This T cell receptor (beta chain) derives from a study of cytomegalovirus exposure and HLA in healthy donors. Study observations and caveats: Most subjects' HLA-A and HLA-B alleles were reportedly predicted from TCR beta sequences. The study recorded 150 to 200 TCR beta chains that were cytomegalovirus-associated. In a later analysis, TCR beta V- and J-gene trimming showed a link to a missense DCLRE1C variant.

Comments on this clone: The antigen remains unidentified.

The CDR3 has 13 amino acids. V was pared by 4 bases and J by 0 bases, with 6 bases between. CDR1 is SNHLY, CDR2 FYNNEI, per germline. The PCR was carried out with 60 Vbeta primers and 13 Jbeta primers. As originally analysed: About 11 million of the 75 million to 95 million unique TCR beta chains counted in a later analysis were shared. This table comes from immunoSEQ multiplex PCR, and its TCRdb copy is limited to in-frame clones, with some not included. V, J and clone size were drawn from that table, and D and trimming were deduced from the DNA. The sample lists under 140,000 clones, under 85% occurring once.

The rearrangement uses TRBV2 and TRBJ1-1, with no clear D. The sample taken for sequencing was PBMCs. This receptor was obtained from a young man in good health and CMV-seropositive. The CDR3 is CASSAGMNTEAFF. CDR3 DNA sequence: TGTGCCAGCAGTGCGGGGATGAACACTGAAGCTTTCTTT. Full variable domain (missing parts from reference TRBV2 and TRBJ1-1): EPEVTQTPSHQVTQMGQEVILRCVPISNHLYFYWYRQILGQKVEFLVSFYNNEISEKSEIFDDQFSVERPDGSNFTLKIRSTKLEDSAMYFCASSAGMNTEAFFGQGTRLTVV.